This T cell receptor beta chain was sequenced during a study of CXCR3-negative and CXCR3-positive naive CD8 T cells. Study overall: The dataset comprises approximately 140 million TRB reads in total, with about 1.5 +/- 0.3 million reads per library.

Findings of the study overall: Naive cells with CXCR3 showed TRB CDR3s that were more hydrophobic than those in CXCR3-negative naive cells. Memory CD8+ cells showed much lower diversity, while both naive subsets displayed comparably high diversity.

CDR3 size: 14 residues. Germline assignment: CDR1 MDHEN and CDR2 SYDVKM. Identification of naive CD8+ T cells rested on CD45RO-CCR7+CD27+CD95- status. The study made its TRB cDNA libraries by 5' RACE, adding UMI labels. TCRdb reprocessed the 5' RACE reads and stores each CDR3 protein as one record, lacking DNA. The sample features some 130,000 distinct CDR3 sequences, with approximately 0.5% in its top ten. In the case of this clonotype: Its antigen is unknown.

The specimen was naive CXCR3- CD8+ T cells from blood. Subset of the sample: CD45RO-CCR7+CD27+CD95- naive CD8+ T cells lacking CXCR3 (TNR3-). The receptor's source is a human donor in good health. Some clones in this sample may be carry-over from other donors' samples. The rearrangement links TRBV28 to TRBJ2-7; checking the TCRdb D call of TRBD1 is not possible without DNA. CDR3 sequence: CASTTRDRSYEQYF.